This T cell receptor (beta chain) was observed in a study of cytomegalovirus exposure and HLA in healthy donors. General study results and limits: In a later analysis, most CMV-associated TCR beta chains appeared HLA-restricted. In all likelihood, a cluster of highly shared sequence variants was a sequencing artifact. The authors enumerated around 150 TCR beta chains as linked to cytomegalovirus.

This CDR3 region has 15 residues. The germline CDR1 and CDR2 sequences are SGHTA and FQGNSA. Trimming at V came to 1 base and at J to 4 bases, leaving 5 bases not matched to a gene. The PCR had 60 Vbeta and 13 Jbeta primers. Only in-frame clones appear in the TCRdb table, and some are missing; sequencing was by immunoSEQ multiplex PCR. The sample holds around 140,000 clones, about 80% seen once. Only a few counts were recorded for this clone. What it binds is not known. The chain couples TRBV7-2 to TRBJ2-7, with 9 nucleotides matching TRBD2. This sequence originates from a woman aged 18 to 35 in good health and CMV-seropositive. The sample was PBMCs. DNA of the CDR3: TGTGCCAGCAGCTTAGAGGCGGGGGGGCCGTACGAGCAGTACTTC. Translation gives CASSLEAGGPYEQYF.